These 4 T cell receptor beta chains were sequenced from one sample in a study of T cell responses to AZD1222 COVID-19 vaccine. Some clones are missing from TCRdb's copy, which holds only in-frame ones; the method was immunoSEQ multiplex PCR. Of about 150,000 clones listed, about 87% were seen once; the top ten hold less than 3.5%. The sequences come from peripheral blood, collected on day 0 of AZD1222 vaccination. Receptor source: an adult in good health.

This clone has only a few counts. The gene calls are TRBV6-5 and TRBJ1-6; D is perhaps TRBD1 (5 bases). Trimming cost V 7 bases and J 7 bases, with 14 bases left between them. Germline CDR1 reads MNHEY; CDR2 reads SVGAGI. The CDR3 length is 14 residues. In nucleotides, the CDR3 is TGTGCCAGCACAGGAGGGGCCAGCAATTCACCCCTCCACTTT. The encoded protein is CASTGGASNSPLHF.

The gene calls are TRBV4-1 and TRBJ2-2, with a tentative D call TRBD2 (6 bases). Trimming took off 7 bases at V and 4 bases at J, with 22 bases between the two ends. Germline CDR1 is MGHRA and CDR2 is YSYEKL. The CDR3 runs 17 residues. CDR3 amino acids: CASKDYAGPAGTGELFF. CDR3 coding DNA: TGCGCCAGCAAAGACTATGCAGGACCAGCGGGCACCGGGGAGCTGTTTTTT.

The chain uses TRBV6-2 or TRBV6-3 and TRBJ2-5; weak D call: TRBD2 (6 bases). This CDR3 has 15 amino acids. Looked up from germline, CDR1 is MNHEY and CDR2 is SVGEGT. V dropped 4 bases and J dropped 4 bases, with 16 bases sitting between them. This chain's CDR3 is CASSSAGRPPETQYF. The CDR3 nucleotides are TGTGCCAGCAGTTCCGCCGGGAGACCGCCAGAGACCCAGTACTTC.

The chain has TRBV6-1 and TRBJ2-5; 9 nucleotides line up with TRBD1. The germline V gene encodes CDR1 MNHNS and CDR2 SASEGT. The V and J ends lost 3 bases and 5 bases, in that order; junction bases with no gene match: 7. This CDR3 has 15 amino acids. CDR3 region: CASSDVQGAWETQYF. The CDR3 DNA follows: TGTGCCAGCAGTGACGTACAGGGGGCTTGGGAGACCCAGTACTTC.